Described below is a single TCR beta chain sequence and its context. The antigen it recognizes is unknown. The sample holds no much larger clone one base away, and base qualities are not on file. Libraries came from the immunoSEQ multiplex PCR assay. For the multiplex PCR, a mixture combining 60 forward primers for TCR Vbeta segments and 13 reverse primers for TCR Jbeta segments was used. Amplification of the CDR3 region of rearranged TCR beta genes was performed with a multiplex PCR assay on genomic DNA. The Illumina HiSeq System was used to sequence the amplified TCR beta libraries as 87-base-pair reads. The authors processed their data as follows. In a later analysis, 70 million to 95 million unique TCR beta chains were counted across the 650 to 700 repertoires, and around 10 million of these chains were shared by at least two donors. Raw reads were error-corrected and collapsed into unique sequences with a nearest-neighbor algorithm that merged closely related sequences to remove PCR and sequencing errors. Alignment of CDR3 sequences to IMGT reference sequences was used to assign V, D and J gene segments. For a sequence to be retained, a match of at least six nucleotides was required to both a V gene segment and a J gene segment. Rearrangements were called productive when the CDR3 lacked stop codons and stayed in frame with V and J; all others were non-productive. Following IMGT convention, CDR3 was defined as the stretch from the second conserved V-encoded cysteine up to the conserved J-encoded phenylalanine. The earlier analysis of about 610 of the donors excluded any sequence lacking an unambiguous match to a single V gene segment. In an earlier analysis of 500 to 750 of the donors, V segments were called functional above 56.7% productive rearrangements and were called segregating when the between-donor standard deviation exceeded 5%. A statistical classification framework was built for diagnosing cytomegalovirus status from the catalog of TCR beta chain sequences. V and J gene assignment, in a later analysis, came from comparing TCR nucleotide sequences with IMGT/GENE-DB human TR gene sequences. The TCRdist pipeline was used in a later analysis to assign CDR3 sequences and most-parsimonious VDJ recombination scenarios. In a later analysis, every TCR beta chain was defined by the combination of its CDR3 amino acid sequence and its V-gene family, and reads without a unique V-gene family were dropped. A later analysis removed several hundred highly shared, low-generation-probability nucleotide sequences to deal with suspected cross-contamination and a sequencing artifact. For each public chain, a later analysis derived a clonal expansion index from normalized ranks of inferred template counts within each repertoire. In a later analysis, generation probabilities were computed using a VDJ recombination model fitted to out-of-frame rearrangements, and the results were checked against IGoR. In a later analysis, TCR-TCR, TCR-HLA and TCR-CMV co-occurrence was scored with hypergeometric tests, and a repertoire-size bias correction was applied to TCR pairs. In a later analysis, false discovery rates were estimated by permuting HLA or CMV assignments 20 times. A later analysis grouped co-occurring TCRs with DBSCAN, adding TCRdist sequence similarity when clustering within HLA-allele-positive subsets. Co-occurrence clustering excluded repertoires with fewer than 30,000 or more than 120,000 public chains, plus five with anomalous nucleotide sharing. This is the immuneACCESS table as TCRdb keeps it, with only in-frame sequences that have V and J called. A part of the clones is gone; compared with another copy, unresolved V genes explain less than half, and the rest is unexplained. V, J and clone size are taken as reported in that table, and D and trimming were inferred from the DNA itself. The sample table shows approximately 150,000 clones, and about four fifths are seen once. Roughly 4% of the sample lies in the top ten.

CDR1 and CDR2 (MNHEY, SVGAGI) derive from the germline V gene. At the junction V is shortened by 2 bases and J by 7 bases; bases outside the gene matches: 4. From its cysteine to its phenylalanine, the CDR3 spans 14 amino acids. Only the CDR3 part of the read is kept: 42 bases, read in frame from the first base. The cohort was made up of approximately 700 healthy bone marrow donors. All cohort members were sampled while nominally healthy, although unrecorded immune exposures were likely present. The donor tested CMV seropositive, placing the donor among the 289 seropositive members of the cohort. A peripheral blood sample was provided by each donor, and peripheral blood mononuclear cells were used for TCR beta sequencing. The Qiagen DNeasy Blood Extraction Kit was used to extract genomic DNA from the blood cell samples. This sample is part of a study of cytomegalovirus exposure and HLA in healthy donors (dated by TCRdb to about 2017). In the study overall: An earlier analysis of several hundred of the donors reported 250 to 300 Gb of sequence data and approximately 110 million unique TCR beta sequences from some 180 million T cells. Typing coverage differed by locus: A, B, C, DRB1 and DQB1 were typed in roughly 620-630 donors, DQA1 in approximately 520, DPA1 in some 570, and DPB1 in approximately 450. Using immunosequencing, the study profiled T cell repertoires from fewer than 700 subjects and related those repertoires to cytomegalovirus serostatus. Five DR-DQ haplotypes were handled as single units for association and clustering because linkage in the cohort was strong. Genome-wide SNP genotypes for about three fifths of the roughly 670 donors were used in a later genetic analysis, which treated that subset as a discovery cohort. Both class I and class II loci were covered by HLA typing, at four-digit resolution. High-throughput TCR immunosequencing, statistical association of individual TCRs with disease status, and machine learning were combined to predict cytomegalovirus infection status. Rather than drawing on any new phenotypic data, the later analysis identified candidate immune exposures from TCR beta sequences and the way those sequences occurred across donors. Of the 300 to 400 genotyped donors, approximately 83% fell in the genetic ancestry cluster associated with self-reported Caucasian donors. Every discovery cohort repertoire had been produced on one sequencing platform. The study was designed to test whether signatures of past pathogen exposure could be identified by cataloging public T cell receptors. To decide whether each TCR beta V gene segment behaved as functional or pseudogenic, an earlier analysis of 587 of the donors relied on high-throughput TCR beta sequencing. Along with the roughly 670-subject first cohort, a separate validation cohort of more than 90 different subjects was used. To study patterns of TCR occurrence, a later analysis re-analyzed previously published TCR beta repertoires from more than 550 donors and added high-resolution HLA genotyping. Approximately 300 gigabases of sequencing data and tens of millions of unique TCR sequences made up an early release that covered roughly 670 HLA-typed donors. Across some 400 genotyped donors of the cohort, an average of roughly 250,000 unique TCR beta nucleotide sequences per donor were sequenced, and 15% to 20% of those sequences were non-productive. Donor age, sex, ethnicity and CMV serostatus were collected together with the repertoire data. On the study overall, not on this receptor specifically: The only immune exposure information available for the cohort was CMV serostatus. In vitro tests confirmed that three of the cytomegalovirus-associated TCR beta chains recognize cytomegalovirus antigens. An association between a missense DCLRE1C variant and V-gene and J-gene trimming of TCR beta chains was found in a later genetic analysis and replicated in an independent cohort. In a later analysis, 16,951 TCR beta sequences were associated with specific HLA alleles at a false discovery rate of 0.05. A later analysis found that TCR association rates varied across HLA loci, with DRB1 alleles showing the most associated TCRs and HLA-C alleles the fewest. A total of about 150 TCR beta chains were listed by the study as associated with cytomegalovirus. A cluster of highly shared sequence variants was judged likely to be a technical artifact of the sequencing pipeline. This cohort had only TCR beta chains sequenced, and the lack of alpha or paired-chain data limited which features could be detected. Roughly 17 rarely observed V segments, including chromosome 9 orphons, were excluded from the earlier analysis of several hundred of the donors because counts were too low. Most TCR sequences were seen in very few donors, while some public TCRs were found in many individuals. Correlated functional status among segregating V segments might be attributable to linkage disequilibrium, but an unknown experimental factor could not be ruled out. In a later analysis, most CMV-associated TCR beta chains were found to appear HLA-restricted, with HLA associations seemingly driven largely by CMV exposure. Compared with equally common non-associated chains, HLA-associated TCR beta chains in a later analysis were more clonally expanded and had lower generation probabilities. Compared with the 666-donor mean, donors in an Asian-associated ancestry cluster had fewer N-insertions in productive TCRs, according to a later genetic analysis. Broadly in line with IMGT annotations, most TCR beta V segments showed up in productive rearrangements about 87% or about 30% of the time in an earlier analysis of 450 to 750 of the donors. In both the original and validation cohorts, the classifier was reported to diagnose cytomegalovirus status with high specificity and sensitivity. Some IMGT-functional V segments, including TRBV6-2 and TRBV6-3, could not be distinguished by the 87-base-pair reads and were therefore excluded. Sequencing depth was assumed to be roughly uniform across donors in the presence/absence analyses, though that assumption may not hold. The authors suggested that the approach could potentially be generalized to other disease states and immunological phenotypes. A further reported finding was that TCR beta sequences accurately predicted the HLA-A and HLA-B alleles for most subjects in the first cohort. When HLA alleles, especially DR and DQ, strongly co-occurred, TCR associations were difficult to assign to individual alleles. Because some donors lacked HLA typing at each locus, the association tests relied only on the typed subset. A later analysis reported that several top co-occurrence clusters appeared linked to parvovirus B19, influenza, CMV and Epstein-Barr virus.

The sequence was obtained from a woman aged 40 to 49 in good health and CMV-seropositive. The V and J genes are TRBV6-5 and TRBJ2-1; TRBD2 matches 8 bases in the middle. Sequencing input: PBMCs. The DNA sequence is TGTGCCAGCAGTTACCAGTTAGCGGGAAATGAGCAGTTCTTC. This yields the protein CASSYQLAGNEQFF.